The text below deals with one T cell receptor (beta chain). What this receptor recognizes is not known. The DNA is left out, because the CDR3 cannot be placed on it with certainty; the CDR3 is given as TCRdb lists it. These data come from a study of blood T cell repertoires in COVID-19 (dated by TCRdb to the early 2020s). Broadly, across the study: Collaborator samples came from the United States, Italy and Spain and covered acute and convalescent phases of COVID-19. Subjects who had been exposed to COVID-19, were actively infected with it, or had recovered from it provided the deeply sampled blood TCRbeta repertoires that made up the dataset. The sample metadata nearly always contained a de-identified subject ID, COVID-19 status, age in years and sex. A freely available public database, intended as a resource for researchers studying the immune response to SARS-CoV-2, is where the repertoires were released. Where available, HLA class I and class II types were taken from metadata supplied by the sample provider and were not determined by assay-based typing. Samples came from the ongoing ImmuneRACE study (first 160 participants) plus 1,254 subjects from 6 global collaborators. The material from the prospective study consisted of cDNA or gDNA derived from T cells, B-cell-depleted T cells, or PBMCs.

Study-wide findings and limitations: The quantity of clinical and demographic metadata differed by source and by participant and was supplied without curation.

The CDR3 numbers 15 residues from cysteine through phenylalanine. Taken from the germline V gene, the CDR1 and CDR2 loops are MNHEY and SVGAGI. Participants in the prospective study were enrolled through a virtual design, were aged roughly 18 to 90 years, and lived in roughly 24 United States geographic areas. To assign participants to cohorts, the prospective study relied on clinical history that participants themselves reported in a screening survey and a study questionnaire. ImmuneRACE Cohort 3 recovered participants were defined by two consecutive negative NP/OP PCR tests, healthcare professional clearance, or symptom resolution. Mobile phlebotomists in the prospective study collected whole blood, serum and a nasopharyngeal or oropharyngeal swab from every participant. Over a roughly two-month period, participants in the prospective study had the option of providing additional blood draws and questionnaires. Before DNA extraction, prospective study blood samples were shipped either frozen or at room temperature.

The immunoSEQ Assay, a bias-controlled multiplex PCR, was used to amplify TCRbeta CDR3 regions from genomic DNA. Turning to the authors' computational methods: Within the assay, amplification of reference gene primers was used to estimate how many nucleated cells each sample contained. Sequence reads were collapsed and filtered to measure the absolute abundance of every unique TCRbeta CDR3 rearrangement. For each sample, productive Simpson clonality was calculated by taking the square root of Simpson's diversity index across productive rearrangements. TCRdb's version of the immuneACCESS table is confined to in-frame rearrangements and falls short of the full clone set. An unresolved V gene accounts for under half of the shortfall where checked; the remainder is of unknown origin. The V and J calls and the clone size are those of that table, but D and trimming were determined from the DNA. In this sample the table shows more than 250,000 clones, roughly nine tenths of which occur a single time. Of the sample, approximately 5% falls within the top ten clones.

The sequence came from a young woman who had recovered from COVID-19. Sequenced input: PBMCs or T cells enriched from blood (not recorded which). The chain uses TRBV6-5 and TRBJ1-5; no DNA check was done on the table's D call, TRBD1. The CDR3 region: CASSSSTGGDQPQHF.